This TCR beta chain was sequenced during a study of Graves' ophthalmopathy and Graves' hyperthyroidism. Investigators amplified TCR beta CDR3 regions from RNA transcripts. HTBI primers served in a first-round RT-PCR, which a second-round multiplex PCR followed. TCRdb processed the multiplex PCR reads anew with MiXCR; each CDR3 protein has one entry. This table has some 210,000 distinct CDR3 sequences, approximately 28% appearing once. This clonotype was seen ten or more times. The CDR3 has 13 amino acids. Per the germline V gene, CDR1 is SNHLY and CDR2 is FYNNEI. V was shortened by 4 bases and J by 7 bases, with 13 bases between the two germline ends.

The genes are TRBV2 and TRBJ1-2, with unresolved D. Sequenced: peripheral blood. The clonotype was recovered from a man between 50 and 59 years old with Graves' ophthalmopathy. For the CDR3, the DNA is TGTGCCAGCAGTGGCTCGGGGAGCAGTGGCTACACCTTC. It codes for CASSGSGSSGYTF.